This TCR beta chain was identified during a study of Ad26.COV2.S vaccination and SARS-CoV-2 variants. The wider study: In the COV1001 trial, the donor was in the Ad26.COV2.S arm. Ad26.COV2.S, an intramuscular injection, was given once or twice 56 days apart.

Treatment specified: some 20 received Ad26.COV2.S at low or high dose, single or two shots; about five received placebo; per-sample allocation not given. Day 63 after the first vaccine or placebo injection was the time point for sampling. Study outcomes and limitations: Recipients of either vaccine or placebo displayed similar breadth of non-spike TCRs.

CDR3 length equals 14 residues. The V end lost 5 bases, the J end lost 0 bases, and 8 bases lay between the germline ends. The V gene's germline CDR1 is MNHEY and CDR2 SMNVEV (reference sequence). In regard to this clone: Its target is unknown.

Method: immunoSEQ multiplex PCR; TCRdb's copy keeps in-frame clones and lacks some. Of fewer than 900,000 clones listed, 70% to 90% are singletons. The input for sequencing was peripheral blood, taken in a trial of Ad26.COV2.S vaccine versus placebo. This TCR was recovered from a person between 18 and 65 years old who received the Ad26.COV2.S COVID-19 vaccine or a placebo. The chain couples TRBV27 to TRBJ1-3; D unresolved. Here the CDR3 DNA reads TGTGCCAGCAGTCCGACGGCCTCTGGAAACACCATATATTTT. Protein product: CASSPTASGNTIYF.